This T cell receptor beta chain was documented in a study of Ad26.COV2.S vaccination and SARS-CoV-2 variants. The wider study: Dosing was one shot or two shots 56 days apart. General study findings and limits: The study found similar non-spike TCR breadth in vaccine and placebo recipients.

The repertoire was sequenced with immunoSEQ multiplex PCR; TCRdb's copy has only in-frame clones and lacks some. Of hundreds of thousands of clones detected, roughly 90% appear once; the ten largest clones hold less than 2%. Treatment in this sample: approximately 18 received Ad26.COV2.S at low or high dose, single or two shots; roughly 5 received placebo; per-sample allocation not given. Collection of the samples took place on day 63 after the first injection of vaccine or placebo. This CDR3 comprises 10 residues. V gave up 6 bases and J gave up 3 bases, with 3 bases separating them. CDR1 SGDLS and CDR2 YYNGEE come from the germline V gene. Comment on this clone: Its specificity is not known.

Specimen: peripheral blood, collected in a trial of Ad26.COV2.S vaccine versus placebo. The TCR was taken from a person aged 18-65 years who received the Ad26.COV2.S COVID-19 vaccine or a placebo. The chain combines TRBV9 with TRBJ2-5; D is undetermined. The CDR3 sequence is CASKEETQYF. The CDR3 nucleotides are TGTGCCAGCAAAGAAGAGACCCAGTACTTC.